These T cell receptor beta chains were read from a single sample in a study of identical twins. TCRdb recomputed calls from the 5' RACE reads with MiXCR, one row per CDR3 protein. The sample lists 500,000 to 700,000 distinct CDR3 sequences, 7% to 7.5% seen once, with about 1.6% in the top ten. This same sample was also taken into another study, of yellow fever vaccine responses in identical twins.

The sample was PBMCs. The receptor source for this set is a young woman in good health. CDR3s include the opening cysteine and the closing phenylalanine or tryptophan. A D gene is named only where the DNA matches it firmly. Size is omitted from some rows. Given values are once, few, many or a class for expanded clones.

CDR3nt: TGCAGCGGAGAGGTAGCGGGGGGCCCCACCGGGGAGCTGTTTTTT
CDR3aa: CSGEVAGGPTGELFF
v_gene: TRBV29-1
abundance: many
d_gene: TRBD2
j_gene: TRBJ2-2

CDR3nt: TGTGCCAGCAGCTTTGGGGCAGGGCGAGAGACCCAGTACTTC
CDR3aa: CASSFGAGRETQYF
v_gene: TRBV7-9
abundance: many
d_gene: NA
j_gene: TRBJ2-5

CDR3nt: TGCAGCGTTTCAGCAGGGGTAAATCAGCCCCAGCATTTT
CDR3aa: CSVSAGVNQPQHF
v_gene: TRBV29-1
abundance: many
d_gene: NA
j_gene: TRBJ1-5

CDR3nt: TGTGCCAGCAGACGGCACAGGGGGCTTAGGGAGACCCAGTACTTC
CDR3aa: CASRRHRGLRETQYF
v_gene: TRBV12-3/TRBV12-4
abundance: many
d_gene: TRBD1
j_gene: TRBJ2-5

CDR3nt: TGCAGTGCTCCACCCCTATCCGGGACTAGCGGGTTCGGCAATGAGCAGTTCTTC
CDR3aa: CSAPPLSGTSGFGNEQFF
v_gene: TRBV20-1
abundance: few
d_gene: TRBD2
j_gene: TRBJ2-1

CDR3nt: TGTGCCATCAGTGGAGGACTAGCGGGGAGCTCCTACGAGCAGTACTTC
CDR3aa: CAISGGLAGSSYEQYF
v_gene: TRBV10-3
abundance: many
d_gene: TRBD2
j_gene: TRBJ2-7

CDR3nt: TGTGCCAGCAGGGGGGTTGACAGGCCCAGCTCCTACAATGAGCAGTTCTTC
CDR3aa: CASRGVDRPSSYNEQFF
v_gene: TRBV21-1
abundance: few
d_gene: NA
j_gene: TRBJ2-1

CDR3nt: TGCGCCAGCAGCCCCTCGGGACAGGGAGGTTTGAGGGCCGTCTCAGATACGCAGTATTTT
CDR3aa: CASSPSGQGGLRAVSDTQYF
v_gene: TRBV5-1
abundance: many
d_gene: TRBD1
j_gene: TRBJ2-3

CDR3nt: TGTGCCAGCAGCCCCAGATCTAGCGTTAATGAGCAGTTCTTC
CDR3aa: CASSPRSSVNEQFF
v_gene: TRBV9
abundance: many
d_gene: NA
j_gene: TRBJ2-1

CDR3nt: TGTGCCACCAGCAGAGCAGGGGGGGTCGGAGAAAAACTGTTTTTT
CDR3aa: CATSRAGGVGEKLFF
v_gene: TRBV15
abundance: many
d_gene: TRBD1
j_gene: TRBJ1-4

CDR3nt: TGTGCCAGCAGTGAAATGCGGGAGACCCAGTACTTC
CDR3aa: CASSEMRETQYF
v_gene: TRBV2
abundance: NA
d_gene: NA
j_gene: TRBJ2-5

CDR3nt: TGTGCCAGCAGTTTTGGCCCGGGCGAGCAGTACTTC
CDR3aa: CASSFGPGEQYF
v_gene: TRBV12-3/TRBV12-4
abundance: NA
d_gene: NA
j_gene: TRBJ2-7

CDR3nt: TGTGCCACCAGCTACCAGCGGGGGGGTCGGACCGGGGAGCTGTTTTTT
CDR3aa: CATSYQRGGRTGELFF
v_gene: TRBV15
abundance: many
d_gene: TRBD2
j_gene: TRBJ2-2

CDR3nt: TGCAGTGCCCCCCGGGTAGCGGGGGGGAAAGATACGCAGTATTTT
CDR3aa: CSAPRVAGGKDTQYF
v_gene: TRBV20-1
abundance: many
d_gene: TRBD2
j_gene: TRBJ2-3

CDR3nt: TGCGCCAGCAGCTGGGGTCGGGACAATGAGCAGTTCTTC
CDR3aa: CASSWGRDNEQFF
v_gene: TRBV5-1
abundance: many
d_gene: NA
j_gene: TRBJ2-1

CDR3nt: TGTGCCACCAGTGATGTAGGGACCGTTAGACAAGAGACCCAGTACTTC
CDR3aa: CATSDVGTVRQETQYF
v_gene: TRBV24-1
abundance: NA
d_gene: NA
j_gene: TRBJ2-5

CDR3nt: TGTGCCAGCAGTTCCAGACAGGGGACCACCGGGGAGCTGTTTTTT
CDR3aa: CASSSRQGTTGELFF
v_gene: TRBV12-3/TRBV12-4
abundance: many
d_gene: TRBD1
j_gene: TRBJ2-2

CDR3nt: TGTGCCAGCAGTGAAGGATCCATCCGACCTGAAGCTTTCTTT
CDR3aa: CASSEGSIRPEAFF
v_gene: TRBV6-1
abundance: few
d_gene: NA
j_gene: TRBJ1-1

CDR3nt: TGTGCCAGCAGTCAAACCTGGGCCCCGCGGGGTGAAAAACTGTTTTTT
CDR3aa: CASSQTWAPRGEKLFF
v_gene: TRBV3-1
abundance: NA
d_gene: NA
j_gene: TRBJ1-4

CDR3nt: TGTGCCAGCAGAGGTGTAAGCTCCTACAATGAGCAGTTCTTC
CDR3aa: CASRGVSSYNEQFF
v_gene: TRBV28
abundance: many
d_gene: NA
j_gene: TRBJ2-1

CDR3nt: TGCGCCAGCAGCCAAGCTGTGACAGTCTATGGCTACACCTTC
CDR3aa: CASSQAVTVYGYTF
v_gene: TRBV4-1
abundance: NA
d_gene: NA
j_gene: TRBJ1-2

CDR3nt: TGCAGCGCTACCAAGACGGGACAGGGTTATGGCTACACCTTC
CDR3aa: CSATKTGQGYGYTF
v_gene: TRBV29-1
abundance: many
d_gene: TRBD1
j_gene: TRBJ1-2

CDR3nt: TGCGCCAGCAGAGATAGGGCGAGTGGTGAAGCTTTCTTT
CDR3aa: CASRDRASGEAFF
v_gene: TRBV5-1
abundance: NA
d_gene: NA
j_gene: TRBJ1-1

CDR3nt: TGTGCCAGCAGCATACCGGGACAGGGGTACGGAAAACTGTTTTTT
CDR3aa: CASSIPGQGYGKLFF
v_gene: TRBV3-1
abundance: NA
d_gene: TRBD1
j_gene: TRBJ1-4